This T cell receptor beta chain was obtained from a study of blood T cell repertoires in COVID-19. As for the study in general: Nucleic acid was either cDNA or gDNA, and it came from T cells, B-cell-depleted T cells, or PBMCs.

Per the original data handling: Counts of nucleated cells, estimated from reference gene primer amplification, were obtained. Here immunoSEQ multiplex PCR was the method, and the copy in TCRdb shows in-frame clones only, minus some. V and J calls and clone size are given by that table; D and trimming were obtained from the DNA. The table has some 140,000 clones, more than 60% seen once. The CDR3 spans 13 residues. The V gene's germline CDR1 is LNHDA and CDR2 SQIVND (reference sequence). Between the trimmed V and J ends, which lost 3 bases and 5 bases, there was a span of 8 bases. The gene calls are TRBV19 and TRBJ1-5; D may be TRBD1 (5 bases). Sequenced material: peripheral blood. The receptor was isolated from an elderly man with acute or convalescent COVID-19. CDR3 nucleotides: TGTGCCAGTAGTATTTGGGGGGATCAGCCCCAGCATTTT. Its translation is CASSIWGDQPQHF.